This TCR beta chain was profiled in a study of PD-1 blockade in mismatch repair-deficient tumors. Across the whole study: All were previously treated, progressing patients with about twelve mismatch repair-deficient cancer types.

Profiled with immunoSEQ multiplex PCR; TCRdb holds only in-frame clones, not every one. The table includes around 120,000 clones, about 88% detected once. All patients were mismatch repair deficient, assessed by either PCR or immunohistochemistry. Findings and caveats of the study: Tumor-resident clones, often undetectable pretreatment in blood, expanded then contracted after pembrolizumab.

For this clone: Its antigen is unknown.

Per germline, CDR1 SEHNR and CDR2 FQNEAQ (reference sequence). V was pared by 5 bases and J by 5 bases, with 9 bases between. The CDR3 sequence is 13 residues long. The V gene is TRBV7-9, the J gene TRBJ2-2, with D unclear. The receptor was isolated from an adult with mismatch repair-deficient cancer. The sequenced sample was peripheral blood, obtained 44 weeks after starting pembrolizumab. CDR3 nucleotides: TGTGCCAGCAGCACTCCACAGACCGGGGAGCTGTTTTTT. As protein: CASSTPQTGELFF.